The 28 T cell receptor beta chains below come from one sample, sequenced in a study of blood T cells in healthy people across ages. A J-beta primer mix and a sample-barcoded 5' primer were used in a second PCR of roughly 7 to 12 cycles. MiXCR was run by TCRdb on the 5' RACE reads, yielding one entry per CDR3 protein. The repertoire holds 550,000 to 750,000 distinct CDR3 sequences, with 20% to 25% as singletons. The material sequenced was blood. The receptor source for this set is a man in his 70s in good health.

This clonotype was detected only once. The chain has TRBV10-3 and TRBJ1-2; D uncertain. CDR1 ENHRY and CDR2 SYGVKD come from the germline V gene. V was pared by 3 bases and J by 2 bases, with 10 bases between. The CDR3 covers 14 residues. CDR3 sequence: CAISETAQNYGYTF. The CDR3 coding sequence is TGTGCCATCAGTGAAACAGCACAAAACTATGGCTACACCTTC.

The sample holds a few counts of this clonotype. The V gene is TRBV5-6, the J gene TRBJ2-5; TRBD2 aligns across 8 bases. The CDR3 runs to 17 residues. V was clipped by 0 bases and J by 3 bases; unmatched bases: 10. Per the germline V gene, CDR1 is SGHDT and CDR2 is YYEEEE. The CDR3 DNA follows: TGTGCCAGCAGCTTGGGGCTAGCGGGCACGGGGGAAGAGACCCAGTACTTC. This codes for CASSLGLAGTGEETQYF.

In its sample, this clonotype was seen a few times. J is TRBJ2-1 and V is TRBV6-2 or TRBV6-3, with 7 bases lining up with TRBD2. This CDR3 is 18 amino acids long. The V gene end was trimmed by 2 bases and the J gene end by 3 bases; junction bases not matched to a gene: 13. Germline V gene lookup returns CDR1 MNHEY and CDR2 SVGEGT. The CDR3 nucleotides read TGTGCCAGCAGTTACCCTACTGGCGGGAGATACGTCTACAATGAGCAGTTCTTC. This encodes CASSYPTGGRYVYNEQFF.

This clonotype was seen ten or more times. V gene TRBV9 combines with J gene TRBJ2-2; no firm D call. This CDR3 spans 15 amino acids. Germline assignment: CDR1 SGDLS and CDR2 YYNGEE. V lost 0 bases and J lost 1, with 7 bases in between. CDR3: CASSVVSQNTGELFF. For the CDR3, the DNA is TGTGCCAGCAGCGTAGTTTCCCAGAACACCGGGGAGCTGTTTTTT.

This clonotype was counted between two and nine times. The rearrangement links TRBV20-1 to TRBJ2-2; the D gene could be TRBD1 or TRBD2 (5 bases each). Germline V lookup: CDR1 DFQATT, CDR2 SNEGSKA (reference sequence). The CDR3 extends over 16 amino acids. Trimming took 5 bases from V and 2 from J, leaving 18 bases between them. The CDR3 here is CSAWPLRDGNTGELFF. The CDR3 DNA reads as TGCAGTGCTTGGCCTCTACGGGACGGTAACACCGGGGAGCTGTTTTTT.

The rearrangement joins TRBV4-1 to TRBJ1-1; 7 bases fit TRBD1. The CDR3 consists of 18 residues. Per the germline V gene, CDR1 is MGHRA and CDR2 is YSYEKL. With 2 bases clipped from V and 1 base from J, the junction kept 13 bases outside the gene matches. CDR3 region: CASSQNRGGHYANTEAFF. The CDR3 coding sequence is TGCGCCAGCAGCCAAAACAGGGGAGGGCATTATGCGAACACTGAAGCTTTCTTT.

V and J are TRBV6-4 and TRBJ1-2; D is unresolved. In germline, CDR1 is MRHNA, CDR2 SNTAGT. There are 17 residues in the CDR3. Trimming took off 4 bases at V and 0 bases at J, with 18 bases between the two ends. CDR3 residues: CASSGRTTEEANYGYTF. CDR3 DNA: TGTGCCAGCAGTGGCCGAACAACAGAAGAAGCTAACTATGGCTACACCTTC.

This chain uses TRBV6-1 with TRBJ2-2, with TRBD1 as a possible D gene (5 bases). Germline V gene lookup returns CDR1 MNHNS and CDR2 SASEGT. Trimming cost V 2 bases and J 3 bases, with 10 bases left between them. This CDR3 region has 15 residues. Written as DNA, the CDR3 is TGTGCCAGCAGTGAACAAGGGGCGGACACCGGGGAGCTGTTTTTT. Its translation: CASSEQGADTGELFF.

The chain links TRBV21-1 to TRBJ2-5; the table's D call TRBD2 went unverified against the DNA. The J call could be wrong; TRBJ2-1 is a better fit for the DNA end. TRBV21-1 is designated a pseudogene. CDR3 length equals 16 residues. The CDR3 reads CASSKVGGPSYNEQFF. The CDR3 DNA reads TGTGCCAGCAGCAAAGTCGGGGGACCCTCCTACAATGAGCAGTTCTTC.

There are a few counts of this clonotype. The V call is TRBV11-2, the J call TRBJ2-5, with D possibly being TRBD2 (5 bases). Judging by the DNA end, TRBJ2-1 fits better; the J call may be wrong. From germline, CDR1 is SGHAT and CDR2 FQNNGV. This CDR3 contains 13 residues. CDR3: CASSLTRGNEQFF. Here the CDR3 DNA reads TGTGCCAGCAGCTTAACCCGGGGTAATGAGCAGTTCTTC.

This chain uses TRBV20-1 with TRBJ2-4, with TRBD2 identical over 7 bases. The V gene's germline CDR1 is DFQATT and CDR2 SNEGSKA (reference sequence). Germline trimming cut 6 bases from V and 4 bases from J; bases unmatched to any gene: 6. The CDR3 covers 13 residues. The CDR3 nucleotides read TGCAGTGCCCCGGGAGGTTCTAAAAACATTCAGTACTTC. Its protein product is CSAPGGSKNIQYF.

The gene calls are TRBV20-1 and TRBJ2-7; D is undetermined. The DNA end is more similar to TRBJ2-1, so the J call may be wrong. From germline, CDR1 is DFQATT and CDR2 SNEGSKA (reference sequence). CDR3 size: 14 residues. CDR3 in DNA: TGCAGTGCTAGAGGCTCGCTTTCGGGCAATGAGCAGTTCTTC. Its protein product is CSARGSLSGNEQFF.

This clonotype was counted only a few times. The rearrangement uses TRBV29-1 and TRBJ2-1, with TRBD2 matching 8 bases. Trimming cost V 4 bases and J 6 bases; bases outside gene matches: 14. The length of the CDR3 is 16 residues. Per germline, CDR1 SQVTM and CDR2 ANQGSEA. The CDR3 nucleotides read TGCAGCGTTGGGGGTCTGCGGACTAGCCCTCTCAATGAGCAGTTCTTC. This codes for CSVGGLRTSPLNEQFF.

The chain employs TRBV6-1 and TRBJ2-1, with a tentative D call TRBD2 (5 bases). Germline V gives CDR1 MNHNS, CDR2 SASEGT. V dropped 5 bases and J dropped 2 bases, with 16 bases sitting between them. The CDR3 has 16 amino acids. The CDR3 coding sequence is TGTGCCAGCAGTCGGGCGGGCGAGAGGACCTACAATGAGCAGTTCTTC. Protein: CASSRAGERTYNEQFF.

V is TRBV12-3 or TRBV12-4 and J is TRBJ1-2; 8 bases agree with TRBD1. This CDR3 spans 14 amino acids. The junction had 9 bases not matched to a gene; V was cut back by 5 bases and J by 7 bases. Here the CDR3 DNA reads TGTGCCAGCAGTCCCACAGGGGGATTTGGTGGCTACACCTTC. It codes for CASSPTGGFGGYTF.

The V gene is TRBV11-2, the J gene TRBJ2-7; the match to TRBD2 covers 14 bases. Germline CDR1 is SGHAT and CDR2 is FQNNGV. This CDR3 is 15 amino acids long. V trimming: 6 bases; J trimming: 4 bases; junction bases outside the gene matches: 5. CDR3 sequence: CASRFGTSGSYEQYF. The CDR3 DNA reads as TGTGCCAGCAGGTTTGGGACTAGCGGGAGTTACGAGCAGTACTTC.

This clonotype was seen at least ten times. The chain couples TRBV13 to TRBJ2-7; TRBD2 matches 11 bases. V shed 3 bases, J shed 5 bases, and the junction held 3 bases outside the gene matches. Germline-derived CDR1 and CDR2 are PRHDT and FYEKMQ (reference sequence). There are 14 residues in the CDR3. The CDR3 region has the DNA TGTGCCAGCAGCTTTAGCGGGAGGGAAAACGAGCAGTACTTC. Its protein product is CASSFSGRENEQYF.

This clonotype appeared many times. The rearrangement joins TRBV15 to TRBJ2-5; 7 bases are a match to TRBD2. The CDR3 runs to 14 residues. Germline CDR1 is LNHNV and CDR2 is YYDKDF (reference sequence). V trimming: 4 bases; J trimming: 5 bases; junction bases outside the gene matches: 7. The CDR3, as DNA: TGTGCCACCAGCAAGGTGACGGGGGGTGAGACCCAGTACTTC. Protein: CATSKVTGGETQYF.

The rearrangement links TRBV5-1 to TRBJ2-5, with D perhaps matching TRBD1 or TRBD2 (5 bases each). Trimming stripped 1 base from V and 3 bases from J, with 13 bases between. CDR1 is SGHRS and CDR2 is YFSETQ in the germline V gene. CDR3 size: 15 residues. CDR3 region: CASSLIPGREETQYF. CDR3 coding DNA: TGCGCCAGCAGCTTGATACCGGGACGAGAAGAGACCCAGTACTTC. The whole variable domain, filled in from reference TRBV5-1 and TRBJ2-5, reads KAGVTQTPRYLIKTRGQQVTLSCSPISGHRSVSWYQQTPGQGLQFLFEYFSETQRNKGNFPGRFSGRQFSNSRSEMNVSTLELGDSALYLCASSLIPGREETQYFGPGTRLLVL.

The sample holds a few counts of this clonotype. V usage is TRBV7-8 and J usage is TRBJ2-3; D perhaps matches TRBD2 (6 bases). The germline CDR1 and CDR2 sequences are SGHVS and FQNEAQ. CDR3 length: 16 amino acids. Trimming left V 2 bases short and J 0 bases short, with 12 bases between. The CDR3 DNA follows: TGTGCCAGCAGCTTACGGACGGGGACTAGCACAGATACGCAGTATTTT. As protein: CASSLRTGTSTDTQYF. Full variable domain (outside the CDR3, taken from reference TRBV7-8 and TRBJ2-3): GAGVSQSPRYKVAKRGQDVALRCDPISGHVSLFWYQQALGQGPEFLTYFQNEAQLDKSGLPSDRFFAERPEGSVSTLKIQRTQQEDSAVYLCASSLRTGTSTDTQYFGPGTRLTVL.

This clonotype was seen only a few times. The V and J genes are TRBV4-2 and TRBJ2-5; 8 bases are shared with TRBD2. The closer fit of TRBJ2-1 to the DNA end suggests the J call may be wrong. Germline loops: CDR1 LGHNA, CDR2 YNFKEQ. The CDR3 consists of 16 residues. The CDR3 spells CASSQEVREGWNEQFF. The CDR3 nucleotides read TGTGCCAGCAGCCAAGAGGTACGGGAGGGTTGGAATGAGCAGTTCTTC.

This clonotype was detected ten times or more. The V gene is TRBV27, the J gene TRBJ2-2; the D gene is possibly TRBD2 (6 bases). V dropped 4 bases and J dropped 8 bases, with 14 bases sitting between them. Germline-derived CDR1 and CDR2 are MNHEY and SMNVEV (reference sequence). The length of the CDR3 is 14 residues. The CDR3 DNA sequence: TGTGCCAGCAGTTGGGGGGACCCCCCGGGGGAGCTGTTTTTT. Protein sequence: CASSWGDPPGELFF.

In its sample, this clonotype was seen many times. V is TRBV28 and J is TRBJ1-4; 7 nucleotides line up with TRBD1. The V gene's germline CDR1 is MDHEN and CDR2 SYDVKM. The V segment lost 7 bases and the J segment 8 bases; nucleotides outside the gene matches: 10. This CDR3 has 14 residues. The CDR3 nucleotides are TGTGCCAGCACCTCTGACAGGGTTGGGGAAAAACTGTTTTTT. As protein: CASTSDRVGEKLFF.

This clonotype was seen at least ten times. The chain employs TRBV12-3 or TRBV12-4 and TRBJ2-1, with a weak D call TRBD2 (6 bases). The CDR3 length is 15 residues. V was pared by 6 bases and J by 5 bases, with 17 bases between. CDR3 region: CASRGGTPRDNEQFF. CDR3 in DNA: TGTGCCAGCAGGGGTGGGACTCCCCGTGACAATGAGCAGTTCTTC.

V gene TRBV10-3 combines with J gene TRBJ2-3; D unclear. Germline V gene sequence: CDR1 ENHRY, CDR2 SYGVKD. The germline V and J ends were trimmed by 5 bases and 6 bases, with 18 bases remaining between them. CDR3 length: 15 amino acids. The CDR3 sequence: CAISSTDERADTQYF. CDR3 coding DNA: TGTGCCATCAGTTCCACCGACGAGCGAGCGGATACGCAGTATTTT.

In this sample, this clonotype turned up a few times. V is TRBV7-9 and J is TRBJ2-2; D tentatively reads TRBD1 or TRBD2 (5 bases each). V was clipped by 4 bases and J by 3 bases, with 12 bases between them. Germline V lookup: CDR1 SEHNR, CDR2 FQNEAQ (reference sequence). This CDR3 has 15 amino acids. The CDR3 DNA reads TGTGCCAGCAGCTATGGGGGTCTCGACACCGGGGAGCTGTTTTTT. Residues: CASSYGGLDTGELFF. The full variable domain, in which reference TRBV7-9 and TRBJ2-2 provide the parts outside the CDR3, is DTGVSQNPRHKITKRGQNVTFRCDPISEHNRLYWYRQTLGQGPEFLTYFQNEAQLEKSRLLSDRFSAERPKGSFSTLEIQRTEQGDSAMYLCASSYGGLDTGELFFGEGSRLTVL.

A few counts support this clonotype. V gene TRBV5-1 combines with J gene TRBJ1-2; D unclear. Germline V gives CDR1 SGHRS, CDR2 YFSETQ. There are 12 residues in the CDR3. Trimming shortened V by 0 bases and J by 8 bases, and 8 bases separated the two germline ends. CDR3 region: CASSLVGEGYTF. CDR3 nucleotides: TGCGCCAGCAGCTTGGTCGGGGAGGGCTACACCTTC.

At least ten counts were recorded for this clonotype. The rearrangement joins TRBV5-1 to TRBJ2-7; 12 bases map to TRBD2. Germline V gene lookup returns CDR1 SGHRS and CDR2 YFSETQ. The CDR3 consists of 15 residues. V gave up 4 bases and J gave up 2 bases; unmatched junction bases: 4. The CDR3 loop reads CASSRLAGAPYEQYF. The CDR3 DNA is TGCGCCAGCAGCAGACTAGCGGGAGCCCCCTACGAGCAGTACTTC.